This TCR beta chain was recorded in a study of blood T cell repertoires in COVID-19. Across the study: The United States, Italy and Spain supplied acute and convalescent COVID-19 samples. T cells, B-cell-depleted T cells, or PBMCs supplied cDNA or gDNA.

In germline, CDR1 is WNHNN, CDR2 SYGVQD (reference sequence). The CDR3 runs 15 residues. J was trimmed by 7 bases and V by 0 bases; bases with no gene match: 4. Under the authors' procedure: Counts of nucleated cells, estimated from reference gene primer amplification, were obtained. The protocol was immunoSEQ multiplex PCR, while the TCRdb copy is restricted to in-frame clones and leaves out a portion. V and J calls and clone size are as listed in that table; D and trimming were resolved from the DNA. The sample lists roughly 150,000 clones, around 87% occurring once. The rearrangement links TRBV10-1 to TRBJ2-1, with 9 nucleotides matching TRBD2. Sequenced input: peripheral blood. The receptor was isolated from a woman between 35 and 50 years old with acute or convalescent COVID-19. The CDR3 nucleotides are TGCGCCAGCAGTGAGTCGGGACTAGCAGGGAATGAGCAGTTCTTC. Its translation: CASSESGLAGNEQFF.